This TCR beta chain was sequenced for a study of technical replicates of blood from a handful of donors. The germline CDR1 and CDR2 sequences are MNHEY and SVGAGI. Unmatched junction bases numbered 7, after V lost 5 bases and J lost 5 bases. The CDR3 sequence is 14 residues long. Clones were read by immunoSEQ multiplex PCR, and TCRdb kept only the in-frame ones, dropping some. The data contain about 100,000 clones, approximately 95% of them seen just once; the ten biggest clones take up 0.34%. Input material: T cells isolated from PBMCs. The clonotype was recovered from a human donor in good health. The V and J genes are TRBV6-5 and TRBJ1-2, with 8 bases aligning to TRBD1. The CDR3 loop is CASSPTGEAYGYTF. The CDR3, as DNA: TGTGCCAGCAGTCCGACAGGGGAGGCATATGGCTACACCTTC.